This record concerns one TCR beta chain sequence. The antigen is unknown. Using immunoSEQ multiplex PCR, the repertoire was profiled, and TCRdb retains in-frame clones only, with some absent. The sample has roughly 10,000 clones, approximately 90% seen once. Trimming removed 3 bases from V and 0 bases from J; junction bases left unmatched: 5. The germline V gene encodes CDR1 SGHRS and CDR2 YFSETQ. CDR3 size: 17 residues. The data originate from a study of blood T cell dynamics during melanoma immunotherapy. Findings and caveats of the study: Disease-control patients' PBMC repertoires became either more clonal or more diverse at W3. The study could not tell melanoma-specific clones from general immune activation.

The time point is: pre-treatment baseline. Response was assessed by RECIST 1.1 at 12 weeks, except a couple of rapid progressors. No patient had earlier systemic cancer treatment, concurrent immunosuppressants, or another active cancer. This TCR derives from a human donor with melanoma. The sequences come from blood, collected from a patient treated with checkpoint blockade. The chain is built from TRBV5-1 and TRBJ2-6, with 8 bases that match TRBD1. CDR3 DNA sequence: TGCGCCAGCAGCTCAGGGGGCTTCAGCTCTGGGGCCAACGTCCTGACTTTC. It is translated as CASSSGGFSSGANVLTF.